This T cell receptor (beta chain) is drawn from a study of persistence of HIV-infected CD4 T cells. Points from the study as a whole: Antigen-responding cells were enriched for degenerate expanded CDR3beta sequences. CMV- and Gag-responding cells had lower TCRbeta richness than CD3/CD28-responding cells.

This was the immunoSEQ version 4 assay in survey mode. The repertoire was sequenced with immunoSEQ multiplex PCR; TCRdb's copy has only in-frame clones and lacks some. The table records about 37,000 clones, roughly 87% of them present only once. Looked up from germline, CDR1 is MNHEY and CDR2 is SVGAGI. Trimming removed 4 bases from V and 0 bases from J, with 12 bases in between. The CDR3 runs to 15 residues. A remark on this clone: Its antigen is not identified.

This nonspecific control used anti-CD3/anti-CD28 bead stimulation of CD4+ T cells. Sorting selected CD4+ T cells upregulating both CD40 ligand and CD69. CD8-depleted PBMCs were stimulated 15 to 20 hours with anti-CD28/CD49d costimulation, CD40-blocking antibody and enfuvirtide. This sequence originates from an adult man with HIV who was CMV-seropositive. The starting material was CD4+ T cells sorted from PBMCs after roughly 20-hour stimulation, obtained from a patient who received antiretroviral therapy. The chain employs TRBV6-5 and TRBJ1-1; the D is unclear. CDR3 sequence (DNA): TGTGCCAGCAGTTCCTACGGTTACATGAACACTGAAGCTTTCTTT. Translated: CASSSYGYMNTEAFF.